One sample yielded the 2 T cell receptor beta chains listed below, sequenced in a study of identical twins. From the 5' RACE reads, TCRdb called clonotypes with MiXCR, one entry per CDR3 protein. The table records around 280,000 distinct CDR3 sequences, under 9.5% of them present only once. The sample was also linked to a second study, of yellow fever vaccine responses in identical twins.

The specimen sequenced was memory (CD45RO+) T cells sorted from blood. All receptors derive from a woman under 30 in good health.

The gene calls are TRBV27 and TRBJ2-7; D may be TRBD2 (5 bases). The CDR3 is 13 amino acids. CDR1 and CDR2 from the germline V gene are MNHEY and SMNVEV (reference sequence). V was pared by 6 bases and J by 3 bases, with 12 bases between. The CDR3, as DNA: TGTGCCAGCAGGCGGGCTAGCCGCTACGAGCAGTACTTC. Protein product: CASRRASRYEQYF.

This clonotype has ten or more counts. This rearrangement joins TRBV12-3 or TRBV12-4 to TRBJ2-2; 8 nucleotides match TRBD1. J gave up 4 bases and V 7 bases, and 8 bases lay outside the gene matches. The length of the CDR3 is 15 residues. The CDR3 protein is CASTRDRTITGELFF. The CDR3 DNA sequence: TGTGCCAGCACCCGGGACAGGACTATCACCGGGGAGCTGTTTTTT.